Sequencing of this T cell receptor (beta chain) was carried out in a study of cytomegalovirus exposure and HLA in healthy donors. Study-level results: Earlier findings revealed that most TCR beta V segments proved productive either about 87% or about 30% of the time. Of the V segments, some could not be distinguished, including TRBV6-2 and TRBV6-3, and were excluded. Rare TCR sequences predominated, though certain public TCRs were found in many donors.

Points on this clone: Its antigen remains unidentified.

The CDR3 extends over 14 amino acids. V was clipped by 6 bases and J by 1 base; unmatched bases: 5. Germline V gives CDR1 SNHLY, CDR2 FYNNEI. Amplification used 60 Vbeta primers and 13 Jbeta primers. Measured with immunoSEQ multiplex PCR; TCRdb has only the in-frame clones, and not every one. This sample has more than 95,000 clones, with more than 60% found just once. This sequence was found in a woman between 45 and 65 years old in good health and CMV-seropositive. Sequenced material: PBMCs. The chain joins TRBV2 to TRBJ2-5; 7 nucleotides line up with TRBD1. CDR3 bases: TGTGCCAGCAGCCGACAGGGACCCCAAGAGACCCAGTACTTC. Translated, it gives CASSRQGPQETQYF. Variable domain in full (rest from reference TRBV2 and TRBJ2-5): EPEVTQTPSHQVTQMGQEVILRCVPISNHLYFYWYRQILGQKVEFLVSFYNNEISEKSEIFDDQFSVERPDGSNFTLKIRSTKLEDSAMYFCASSRQGPQETQYFGPGTRLLVL.